This T cell receptor beta chain was sequenced for a study of cytomegalovirus exposure and HLA in healthy donors (dated by TCRdb to about 2017). General notes on the study: According to an earlier analysis of a few hundred of the donors, some 180 million T cells yielded over 90 million unique TCR beta sequences and 276 Gb of sequence data. An early release that covered several hundred HLA-typed donors contained approximately 300 gigabases of sequencing data and tens of millions of unique TCR sequences. The genetic ancestry cluster associated with self-reported Caucasian donors included over 65% of the roughly 410 genotyped donors. The study was designed to test whether signatures of past pathogen exposure could be identified by cataloging public T cell receptors. The study used immunosequencing to profile the T cell repertoires of hundreds of subjects and linked those repertoires to cytomegalovirus serostatus. Besides the first cohort of roughly 640 subjects, a separate validation cohort made up of 120 or so different subjects was used. High-throughput TCR immunosequencing, statistical association of individual TCRs with disease status, and machine learning were combined to predict cytomegalovirus infection status. A later analysis re-examined previously published TCR beta repertoires from 500 to 700 donors and added high-resolution HLA genotyping to investigate patterns of TCR occurrence. Rather than drawing on any new phenotypic data, the later analysis identified candidate immune exposures from TCR beta sequences and the way those sequences occurred across donors. An earlier analysis of around 580 of the donors used high-throughput TCR beta sequencing to judge whether each TCR beta V gene segment behaved as functional or pseudogenic. Alongside the repertoire data, information on donor age, sex, ethnicity and CMV serostatus was compiled. In a later genetic analysis, genome-wide SNP genotypes for about three fifths of the 666 donors were used, and that subset was treated as a discovery cohort. All discovery cohort repertoires had been generated using a single sequencing platform. Class I and class II HLA loci were covered by the typing at four-digit resolution. Typing coverage varied by locus: roughly 620-640 donors for A, B, C, DRB1 and DQB1; more than 500 for DQA1; 606 for DPA1; some 470 for DPB1. Roughly five DR-DQ haplotypes were handled as single units for association and clustering, since linkage in the cohort was strong. Across 300 to 500 genotyped donors of the cohort, an average of approximately 240,000 unique TCR beta nucleotide sequences per donor were sequenced, and roughly a sixth of those sequences were non-productive. The paper's findings and limits, for the study overall: Some IMGT-functional V segments, including TRBV6-2 and TRBV6-3, could not be distinguished by the 87-base-pair reads and were therefore excluded. In a later analysis, several top co-occurrence clusters were reported to appear linked to parvovirus B19, influenza, CMV and Epstein-Barr virus. Because HLA typing was unavailable for some donors at each locus, only the typed subset was used in association tests. V-gene and J-gene trimming of TCR beta chains was associated with a missense DCLRE1C variant in a later genetic analysis, and the association was replicated in an independent cohort. According to a later genetic analysis, donors in an Asian-associated ancestry cluster had fewer N-insertions in productive TCRs than the roughly 700-donor mean. Linkage disequilibrium might explain the correlated functional status among segregating V segments, but an unknown experimental factor could not be excluded. The study gave a list of under 200 TCR beta chains associated with cytomegalovirus. For the cohort, immune exposure information was limited to CMV serostatus. A later analysis associated 16,951 TCR beta sequences with specific HLA alleles at a false discovery rate of 0.05. Because counts were too low, seventeen rarely observed V segments, including chromosome 9 orphons, were excluded from the earlier analysis of around 640 of the donors. Most CMV-associated TCR beta chains appeared to be HLA-restricted in a later analysis, and the HLA associations seemed to be driven largely by CMV exposure. Across donors, most TCR sequences were observed very rarely, whereas some public TCRs were present in many individuals. In a later analysis, HLA-associated TCR beta chains showed more clonal expansion and lower generation probabilities than non-associated chains that were equally common. A cluster of highly shared sequence variants was judged likely to be a technical artifact of the sequencing pipeline. A later analysis found that TCR association rates varied across HLA loci, with DRB1 alleles showing the most associated TCRs and HLA-C alleles the fewest. In vitro tests confirmed that a few of the cytomegalovirus-associated TCR beta chains recognize cytomegalovirus antigens. The classifier was reported to diagnose cytomegalovirus status with high specificity and sensitivity in both the original cohort and the validation cohort. According to the authors, the approach could potentially be generalized to other disease states and immunological phenotypes. Sequencing depth was assumed to be roughly uniform across donors in the presence/absence analyses, though that assumption may not hold. This cohort had only TCR beta chains sequenced, and the lack of alpha or paired-chain data limited which features could be detected. Assigning TCR associations to individual alleles was difficult when HLA alleles, especially DR and DQ, strongly co-occurred. Broadly in line with IMGT annotations, most TCR beta V segments showed up in productive rearrangements about 90% or about 30% of the time in an earlier analysis of several hundred of the donors. A further reported finding was that TCR beta sequences accurately predicted the HLA-A and HLA-B alleles for most subjects in the first cohort.

The cohort comprised 710 or so healthy bone marrow donors. All cohort members were sampled while nominally healthy, although unrecorded immune exposures were likely present. The donor tested CMV seronegative and was one of the 352 seronegative cohort members. Each donor provided a peripheral blood sample, and peripheral blood mononuclear cells were used for TCR beta sequencing. The Qiagen DNeasy Blood Extraction Kit was used to extract genomic DNA from the blood cell samples. A note on this clone: Its antigen remains undetermined. No per-base quality is available; no much larger clone lies one base away.

The receptor library was made with the immunoSEQ multiplex PCR assay. For the multiplex PCR, a mixture combining 60 forward primers for TCR Vbeta segments and 13 reverse primers for TCR Jbeta segments was used. A multiplex PCR assay on genomic DNA amplified the CDR3 region of rearranged TCR beta genes. Amplified TCR beta libraries were sequenced as 87-base-pair reads on the Illumina HiSeq System. The authors' analysis ran thus. A later analysis tallied roughly 76 million unique TCR beta chains across the 700 or so repertoires, and some 10 million of those chains were shared by two or more donors. Raw reads were error-corrected and collapsed into unique sequences by a nearest-neighbor algorithm in which closely related sequences were merged to remove PCR and sequencing errors. To assign V, D and J gene segments, CDR3 sequences were aligned to IMGT reference sequences. Each retained sequence needed at least a six-nucleotide match to both a V gene segment and a J gene segment. Rearrangements were called productive when the CDR3 lacked stop codons and stayed in frame with V and J; all others were non-productive. Following IMGT convention, CDR3 was defined as the stretch from the second conserved V-encoded cysteine up to the conserved J-encoded phenylalanine. In an earlier analysis of roughly 610 of the donors, sequences lacking an unambiguous match to a single V gene segment were excluded. In an earlier analysis of around 600 of the donors, V segments were called functional above 56.7% productive rearrangements and were called segregating when the between-donor standard deviation exceeded 5%. A statistical classification framework was developed to diagnose cytomegalovirus status using the catalog of TCR beta chain sequences. A later analysis assigned V and J genes by comparing TCR nucleotide sequences with IMGT/GENE-DB human TR gene sequences. The TCRdist pipeline was used in a later analysis to assign CDR3 sequences and most-parsimonious VDJ recombination scenarios. In a later analysis, every TCR beta chain was defined by the combination of its CDR3 amino acid sequence and its V-gene family, and reads without a unique V-gene family were dropped. To address suspected cross-contamination and a sequencing artifact, a later analysis removed over 500 highly shared, low-generation-probability nucleotide sequences. In a later analysis, a clonal expansion index was calculated for each public chain from normalized within-repertoire ranks of inferred template counts. Generation probabilities in a later analysis came from a VDJ recombination model fitted to out-of-frame rearrangements, and those results were checked against IGoR. A later analysis scored TCR-TCR, TCR-HLA and TCR-CMV co-occurrence with hypergeometric tests, applying a repertoire-size bias correction to TCR pairs. In a later analysis, false discovery rates were estimated by permuting HLA or CMV assignments 20 times. In a later analysis, co-occurring TCRs were grouped with DBSCAN, and TCRdist sequence similarity was added when clustering was performed within HLA-allele-positive subsets. Repertoires with fewer than 30,000 or more than 120,000 public chains, plus five repertoires with anomalous nucleotide sharing, were excluded from co-occurrence clustering. This is the immuneACCESS table as TCRdb keeps it, with only in-frame sequences that have V and J called. A part of the clones is gone; compared with another copy, unresolved V genes explain less than half, and the rest is unexplained. V and J calls plus clone size are reproduced from that table; the DNA served to infer D and trimming. The table for this sample lists about 170,000 clones; 65% to 75% of them were counted only once. The top ten clonotypes cover less than 1.6% of the sample.

The CDR3 has 15 amino acids, counting the end cysteine and phenylalanine. Of all the DNA, just the CDR3 is kept, 45 bases in frame from base 1. V loses 3 bases, J loses 1 base, and the germline ends lie 12 bases apart. The germline V gene gives CDR1 as MGHRA and CDR2 as YSYEKL. This TCR was recovered from a girl aged 5 to 17 in good health and CMV-seronegative. The specimen was PBMCs. The chain couples TRBV4-1 to TRBJ2-5, and the D gene may be TRBD2, 6 bases matching. The DNA sequence reads TGCGCCAGCAGCCACGGAGTGGGGGGCCAAGAGACCCAGTACTTC. Protein translation: CASSHGVGGQETQYF.